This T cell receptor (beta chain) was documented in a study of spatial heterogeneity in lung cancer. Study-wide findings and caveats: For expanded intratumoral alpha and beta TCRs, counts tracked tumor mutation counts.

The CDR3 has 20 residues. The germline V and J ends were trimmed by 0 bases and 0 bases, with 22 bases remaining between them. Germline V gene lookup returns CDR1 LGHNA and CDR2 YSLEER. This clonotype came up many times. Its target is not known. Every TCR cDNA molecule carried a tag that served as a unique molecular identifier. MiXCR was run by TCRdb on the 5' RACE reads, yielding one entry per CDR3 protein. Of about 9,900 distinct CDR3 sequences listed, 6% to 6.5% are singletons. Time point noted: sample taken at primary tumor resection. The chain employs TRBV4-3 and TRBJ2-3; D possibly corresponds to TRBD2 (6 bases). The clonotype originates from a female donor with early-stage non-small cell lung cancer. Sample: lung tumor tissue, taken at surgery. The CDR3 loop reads CASSQDLRSGREGSTDTQYF. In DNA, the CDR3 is TGCGCCAGCAGCCAAGATCTAAGATCCGGGCGGGAAGGGAGCACAGATACGCAGTATTTT.